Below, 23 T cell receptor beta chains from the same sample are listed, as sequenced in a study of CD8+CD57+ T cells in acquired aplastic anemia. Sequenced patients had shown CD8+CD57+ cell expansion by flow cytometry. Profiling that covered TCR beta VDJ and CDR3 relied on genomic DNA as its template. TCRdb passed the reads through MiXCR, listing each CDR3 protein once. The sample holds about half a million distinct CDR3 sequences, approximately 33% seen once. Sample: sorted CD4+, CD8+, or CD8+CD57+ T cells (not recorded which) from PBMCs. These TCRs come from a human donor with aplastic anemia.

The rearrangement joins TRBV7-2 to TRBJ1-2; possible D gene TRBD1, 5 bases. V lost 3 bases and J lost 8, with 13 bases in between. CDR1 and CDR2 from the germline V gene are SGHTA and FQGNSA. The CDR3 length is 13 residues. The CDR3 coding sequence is TGTGCCAGCAGCTTCGGGACGACAAGGGGCTACACCTTC. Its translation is CASSFGTTRGYTF.

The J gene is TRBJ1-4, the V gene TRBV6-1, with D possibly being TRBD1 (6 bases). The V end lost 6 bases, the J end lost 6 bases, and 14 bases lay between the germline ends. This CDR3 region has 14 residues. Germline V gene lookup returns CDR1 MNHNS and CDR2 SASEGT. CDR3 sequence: CASRPGGAYEKLFF. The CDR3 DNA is TGTGCCAGCAGGCCCGGGGGGGCTTATGAAAAACTGTTTTTT.

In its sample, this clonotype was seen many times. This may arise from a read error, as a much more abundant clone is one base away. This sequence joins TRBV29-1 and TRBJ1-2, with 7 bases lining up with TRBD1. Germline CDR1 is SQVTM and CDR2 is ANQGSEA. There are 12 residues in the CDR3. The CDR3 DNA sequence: TGCAGCGTGGCGGGACAGCACTATGGCCACACCTTC. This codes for CSVAGQHYGHTF.

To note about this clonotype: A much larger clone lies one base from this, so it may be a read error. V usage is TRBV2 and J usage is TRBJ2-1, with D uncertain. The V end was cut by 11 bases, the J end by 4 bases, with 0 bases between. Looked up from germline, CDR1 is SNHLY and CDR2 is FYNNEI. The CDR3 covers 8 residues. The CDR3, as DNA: TGTGCCTACAATGAGCAGTTCTTC. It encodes CAYNEQFF.

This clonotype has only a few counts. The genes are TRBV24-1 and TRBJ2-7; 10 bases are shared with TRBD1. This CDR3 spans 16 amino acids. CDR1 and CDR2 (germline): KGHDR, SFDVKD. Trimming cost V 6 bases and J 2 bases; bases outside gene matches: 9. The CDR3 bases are TGTGCCACCAGTTTGGGGACAGGGGCCCTTGCCTACGAGCAGTACTTC. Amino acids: CATSLGTGALAYEQYF.

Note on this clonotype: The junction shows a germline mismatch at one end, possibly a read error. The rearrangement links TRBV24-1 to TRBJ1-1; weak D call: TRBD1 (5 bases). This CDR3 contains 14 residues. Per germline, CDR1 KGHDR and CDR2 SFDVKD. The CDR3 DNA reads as TGTGCCAGCAGTTTGAACAGGAGGGACACTGAAGCTTTCTTT. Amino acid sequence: CASSLNRRDTEAFF.

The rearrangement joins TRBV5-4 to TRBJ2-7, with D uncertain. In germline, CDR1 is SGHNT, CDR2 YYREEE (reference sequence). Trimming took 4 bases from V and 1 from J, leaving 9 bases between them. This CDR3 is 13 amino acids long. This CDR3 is CASSNLISYEQYF. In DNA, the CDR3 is TGTGCCAGCAGCAATCTGATATCCTACGAGCAGTACTTC.

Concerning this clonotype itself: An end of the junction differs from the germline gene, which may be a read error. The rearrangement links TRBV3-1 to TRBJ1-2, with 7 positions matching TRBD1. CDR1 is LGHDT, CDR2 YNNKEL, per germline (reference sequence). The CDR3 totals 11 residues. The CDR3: CASSPGDRYHF. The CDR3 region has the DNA TGTGCCAGCAGCCCCGGGGACAGATATCACTTC.

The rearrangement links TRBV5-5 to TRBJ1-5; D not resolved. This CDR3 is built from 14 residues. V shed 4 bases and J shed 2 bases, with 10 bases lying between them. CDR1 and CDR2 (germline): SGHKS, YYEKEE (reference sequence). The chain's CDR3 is CASSLVVGNQPQHF. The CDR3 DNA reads TGTGCCAGCAGCCTAGTAGTTGGCAATCAGCCCCAGCATTTT.

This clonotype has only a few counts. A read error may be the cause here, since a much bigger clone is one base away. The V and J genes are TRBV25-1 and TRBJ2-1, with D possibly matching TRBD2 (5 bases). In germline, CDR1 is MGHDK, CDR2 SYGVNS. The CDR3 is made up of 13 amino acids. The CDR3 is CASSDGISNGQFF. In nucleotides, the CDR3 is TGTGCCAGCAGTGACGGGATTTCCAATGGGCAGTTCTTC.

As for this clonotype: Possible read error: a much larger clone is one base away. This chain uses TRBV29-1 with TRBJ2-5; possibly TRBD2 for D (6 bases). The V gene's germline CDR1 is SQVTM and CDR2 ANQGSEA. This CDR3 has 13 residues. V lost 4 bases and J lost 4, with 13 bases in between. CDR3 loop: CSVASSGRETQYF. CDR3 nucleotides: TGCAGCGTTGCAAGTAGCGGACGAGAGACCCAGTACTTC.

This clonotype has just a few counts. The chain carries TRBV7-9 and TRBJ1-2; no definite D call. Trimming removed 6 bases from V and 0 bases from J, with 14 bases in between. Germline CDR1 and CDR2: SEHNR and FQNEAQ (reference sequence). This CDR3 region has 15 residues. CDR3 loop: CASSDMGASNYGYTF. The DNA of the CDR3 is TGTGCCAGCAGTGATATGGGAGCTTCTAACTATGGCTACACCTTC.

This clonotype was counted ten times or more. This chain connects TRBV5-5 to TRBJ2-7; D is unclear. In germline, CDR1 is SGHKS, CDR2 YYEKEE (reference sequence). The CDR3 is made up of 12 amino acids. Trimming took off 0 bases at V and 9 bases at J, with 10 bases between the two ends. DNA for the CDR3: TGTGCCAGCAGCTTGGAAGGGAAGGCGCAGTACTTC. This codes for CASSLEGKAQYF.

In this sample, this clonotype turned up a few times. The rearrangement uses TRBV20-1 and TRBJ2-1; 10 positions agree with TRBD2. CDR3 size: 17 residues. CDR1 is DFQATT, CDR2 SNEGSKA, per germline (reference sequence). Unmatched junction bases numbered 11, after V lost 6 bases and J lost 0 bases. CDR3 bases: TGCAGTGCCCTGTTCCTAGCGGGAGCTAACTCCTACAATGAGCAGTTCTTC. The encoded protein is CSALFLAGANSYNEQFF.

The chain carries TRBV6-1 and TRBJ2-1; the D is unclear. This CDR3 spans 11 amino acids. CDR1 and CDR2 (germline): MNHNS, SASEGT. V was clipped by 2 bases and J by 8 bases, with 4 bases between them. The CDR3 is CASSERDEQFF. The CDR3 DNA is TGTGCCAGCAGTGAACGGGATGAGCAGTTCTTC.

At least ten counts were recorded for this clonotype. The CDR3 DNA sequence: TGTGCCACCAGCAGCCGGGAGACTGAAGCTTTCTTT. It encodes CATSSRETEAFF. The gene calls are TRBV15 and TRBJ1-1; D remains ambiguous. Trimming cost V 3 bases and J 5 bases, with 7 bases left between them. CDR1 and CDR2 from the germline V gene are LNHNV and YYDKDF (reference sequence). This CDR3 region has 12 residues.

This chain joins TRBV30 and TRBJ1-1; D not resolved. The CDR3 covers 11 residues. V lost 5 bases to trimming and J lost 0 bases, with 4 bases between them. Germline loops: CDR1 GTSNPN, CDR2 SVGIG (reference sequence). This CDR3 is CAWAMNTEAFF. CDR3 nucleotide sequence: TGTGCCTGGGCTATGAACACTGAAGCTTTCTTT.

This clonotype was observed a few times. The CDR3 DNA follows: TGCAGTGCTAGAAGGGACATAGCTAACTATGGCTACACCTTC. Translation: CSARRDIANYGYTF. The chain uses TRBV20-1 and TRBJ1-2; perhaps TRBD1 as D (6 bases). Germline CDR1 DFQATT, CDR2 SNEGSKA (reference sequence). The V end was cut by 2 bases, the J end by 0 bases, with 10 bases between. There are 14 residues in the CDR3.

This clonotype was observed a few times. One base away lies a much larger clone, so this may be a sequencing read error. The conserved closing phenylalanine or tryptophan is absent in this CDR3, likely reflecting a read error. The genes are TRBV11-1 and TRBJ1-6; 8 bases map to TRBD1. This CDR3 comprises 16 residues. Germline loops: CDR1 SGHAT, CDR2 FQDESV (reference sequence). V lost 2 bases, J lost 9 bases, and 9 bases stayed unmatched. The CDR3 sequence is CASSLSGQGAGSPLHL. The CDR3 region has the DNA TGTGCCAGCAGCTTAAGTGGGCAGGGGGCAGGTTCACCCCTCCACCTT.

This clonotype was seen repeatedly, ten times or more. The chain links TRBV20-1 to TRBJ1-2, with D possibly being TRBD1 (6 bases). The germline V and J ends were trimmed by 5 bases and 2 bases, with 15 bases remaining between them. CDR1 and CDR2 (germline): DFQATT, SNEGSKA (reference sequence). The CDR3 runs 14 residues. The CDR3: CSAYDTGRNYGYTF. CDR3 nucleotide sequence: TGCAGTGCTTACGATACAGGGCGGAACTATGGCTACACCTTC.

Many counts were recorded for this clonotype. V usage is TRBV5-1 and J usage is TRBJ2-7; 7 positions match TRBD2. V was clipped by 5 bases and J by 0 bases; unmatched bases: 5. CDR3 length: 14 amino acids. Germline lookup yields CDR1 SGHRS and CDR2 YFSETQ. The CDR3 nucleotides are TGCGCCAGCAGTCCCAGCGGGAACTCCTACGAGCAGTACTTC. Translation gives CASSPSGNSYEQYF.

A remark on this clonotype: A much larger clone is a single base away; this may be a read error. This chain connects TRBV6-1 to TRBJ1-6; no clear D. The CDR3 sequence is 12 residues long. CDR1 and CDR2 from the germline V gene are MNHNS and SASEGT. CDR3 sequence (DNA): TGTGCCGGCAGACAAGCTAATTCACCCCTCCACTTT. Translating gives CAGRQANSPLHF.

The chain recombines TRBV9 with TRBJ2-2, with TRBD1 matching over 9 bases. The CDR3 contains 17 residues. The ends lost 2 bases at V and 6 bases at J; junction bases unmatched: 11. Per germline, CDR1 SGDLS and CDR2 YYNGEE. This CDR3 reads CASSVAGTGPFAGELFF. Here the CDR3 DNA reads TGTGCCAGCAGCGTTGCTGGGACAGGGCCGTTCGCCGGGGAGCTGTTTTTT.